This T cell receptor (beta chain) stems from a study of Ad26.COV2.S vaccination and SARS-CoV-2 variants. Notes on the study in general: After vaccination, reports described spike-specific CD8+ and CD4+ T cell responses as showing substantial breadth.

Treatment defined: about 20 received Ad26.COV2.S at low or high dose, single or two shots; roughly five received placebo; per-sample allocation not given. Sampling was done on day 63 after the first vaccine or placebo injection. Note on this clone: Its target is unknown.

Assay used: immunoSEQ multiplex PCR; TCRdb lists only in-frame clones, some missing. This table holds 410,000 or so clones, about 90% found once. Germline V CDR1 and CDR2: SNHLY, FYNNEI. CDR3 length equals 15 residues. Trimming shortened V by 4 bases and J by 4 bases, and 16 bases separated the two germline ends. The chain has TRBV2 and TRBJ1-2; possibly TRBD1 for D (5 bases). The sample here was peripheral blood, taken in a trial of Ad26.COV2.S vaccine versus placebo. The TCR originated in a person between 18 and 65 years old who received the Ad26.COV2.S COVID-19 vaccine or a placebo. The CDR3 loop reads CASSGGTGRGYGYTF. For the CDR3, the DNA is TGTGCCAGCAGTGGGGGCACGGGACGGGGCTATGGCTACACCTTC.